This T cell receptor (beta chain) is drawn from a study of T cell repertoires in cytomegalovirus infection. Across the study: Both a matching HLA type and CMV infection were indicated by public TCR beta signatures.

Concerning this clonotype itself: Antigen: not known.

Findings of the study overall: Ex vivo responses were dominated by HLA-C-restricted CMV-specific TCR beta clonotypes.

The V gene lost 4 bases and the J gene lost 6 bases, with 7 bases spanning the gap. Germline CDR1 and CDR2: SGHNT and YYREEE (reference sequence). The CDR3 sequence is 11 residues long. TCRdb recomputed calls from the reads with MiXCR, one row per CDR3 protein. The repertoire has some 900,000 distinct CDR3 sequences, 32% of them found once; the top ten carry 9.5% to 15%. The J gene is TRBJ1-1, the V gene TRBV5-4; D perhaps matches TRBD1 (5 bases). The source material was cultured CD8+ T cells from PBMCs, sampled from culture after CMV antigen stimulation. This sequence was found in a human donor in good health (CMV status not recorded). Some clones in this sample may be carry-over from other donors' samples. As DNA, the CDR3 is TGTGCCAGCAGCGGGGCTTCTGAAGCTTTCTTT. This codes for CASSGASEAFF.